The clone carrying this T cell receptor beta chain has ten or more counts. The antigen remains undetermined. This record comes from a study of T-cell reconstitution after alpha-beta-depleted transplantation in children. General study points: T-cell numbers and diversity, one year after transplant, stemmed largely from T cells that were newly produced.

The CDR3 totals 13 residues. V was cut by 0 bases and J by 5 bases, with 7 bases left in between. Per the germline V gene, CDR1 is LNHNV and CDR2 is YYDKDF (reference sequence). The library targeted TCRbeta and was prepared with unique molecular identifiers. TCRdb re-called the PCR reads with MiXCR, one entry per CDR3 protein. The sample holds 250,000 to 300,000 distinct CDR3 sequences; around a tenth are singletons and the top ten take less than 9%. The chain joins TRBV15 to TRBJ2-5; the D gene is possibly TRBD1 (5 bases). This sequence originates from a boy in the first two years of life with acute myeloid leukemia, due to receive a stem cell transplant. The sample was PBMCs, taken before TCRalphabeta/CD19-depleted stem cell transplant. CDR3: CATSRDRVETQYF. The CDR3 DNA reads as TGTGCCACCAGCAGAGACAGGGTGGAGACCCAGTACTTC.